These 8 T cell receptor beta chains originate from one sample sequenced in a study of T cell responses to AZD1222 COVID-19 vaccine. Measured with immunoSEQ multiplex PCR; TCRdb has only the in-frame clones, and not every one. The profile shows around 100,000 clones, around 87% of them singletons. The source material was peripheral blood, sampled on day 0 of MenACWY control vaccination. The receptors stem from an adult in good health.

This sequence joins TRBV7-2 and TRBJ2-1, with a weak D call TRBD1 (5 bases). V was cut by 4 bases and J by 12 bases, with 19 bases left in between. The CDR3 spans 14 residues. Germline V CDR1 and CDR2: SGHTA, FQGNSA. CDR3 coding DNA: TGTGCCAGCAGCTCAGCAGTGTTGTCTAGGGGGCAGTTCTTC. Its translation: CASSSAVLSRGQFF.

V usage is TRBV28 and J usage is TRBJ2-1, with D maybe TRBD1 (6 bases). Germline CDR1 MDHEN, CDR2 SYDVKM. CDR3 size: 13 residues. V shed 6 bases and J shed 6 bases, with 12 bases lying between them. The CDR3 nucleotides read TGTGCCAGCAGCGGCAGGGGCCGCAATGAGCAGTTCTTC. It codes for CASSGRGRNEQFF.

CDR3 in amino acids: CASNHQPQHF. CDR3 sequence (DNA): TGTGCCAGTAATCATCAGCCCCAGCATTTT. This chain uses TRBV19 with TRBJ1-5, with no clear D. This CDR3 contains 10 residues. V was trimmed by 7 bases and J by 5 bases, leaving 3 bases between them. The germline V gene encodes CDR1 LNHDA and CDR2 SQIVND (reference sequence).

J is TRBJ2-1 and V is TRBV6-6, with no clear D. The CDR3 is 14 residues long. Trimming took off 6 bases at V and 2 bases at J, with 11 bases between the two ends. Germline V CDR1 and CDR2: MNHNY, SVGAGI (reference sequence). CDR3 in amino acids: CASSWGLTYNEQFF. DNA of the CDR3: TGTGCCAGCAGCTGGGGTCTCACCTACAATGAGCAGTTCTTC.

The chain carries TRBV9 and TRBJ1-6, with TRBD1 matching 7 bases. With 5 bases clipped from V and 6 bases from J, the junction kept 5 bases outside the gene matches. The CDR3 is 14 residues long. Germline assignment: CDR1 SGDLS and CDR2 YYNGEE. CDR3 sequence reads: CASSVGTANSPLHF. Here the CDR3 DNA reads TGTGCCAGCAGTGTGGGGACAGCTAATTCACCCCTCCACTTT.

The chain couples TRBV30 to TRBJ1-5; tentatively, D is TRBD1 (5 bases). The CDR3 spans 15 residues. V was shortened by 2 bases and J by 1 base, with 12 bases between the two germline ends. Germline CDR1 is GTSNPN and CDR2 is SVGIG (reference sequence). For the CDR3, the DNA is TGTGCCTGGAGTACGGGGCTGAGGAGCAATCAGCCCCAGCATTTT. This translates into CAWSTGLRSNQPQHF.

The CDR3 DNA reads TGTGCCAGCAGCTTGGCGGGACTGCCCTACGAGCAGTACTTC. Its protein is CASSLAGLPYEQYF. The V call is TRBV7-9, the J call TRBJ2-7; weak D call: TRBD2 (6 bases). CDR1 is SEHNR and CDR2 is FQNEAQ in the germline V gene (reference sequence). Between the trimmed V and J ends, which lost 3 bases and 2 bases, there was a span of 11 bases. This CDR3 is built from 14 residues.

This clone has a handful of counts. The gene calls are TRBV11-3 and TRBJ2-5; TRBD1 agrees at 8 bases. CDR1 SGHNT and CDR2 YENEEA come from the germline V gene. This CDR3 spans 14 amino acids. The junction had 11 bases not matched to a gene; V was cut back by 5 bases and J by 9 bases. For the CDR3, the DNA is TGTGCCAGCAGCGAGGACGGGACAGGTGATGCCCAGTACTTC. The encoded protein is CASSEDGTGDAQYF. The full variable domain, its missing parts supplied by reference TRBV11-3 and TRBJ2-5, is EAGVVQSPRYKIIEKKQPVAFWCNPISGHNTLYWYLQNLGQGPELLIRYENEEAVDDSQLPKDRFSAERLKGVDSTLKIQPAELGDSAVYLCASSEDGTGDAQYFGPGTRLLVL.